This TCR beta chain was documented in a study of cytomegalovirus exposure and HLA in healthy donors. V lost 6 bases and J lost 4; bases outside the gene matches: 9. Germline V gives CDR1 MDHEN, CDR2 SYDVKM. The CDR3 has 15 amino acids. Only a few counts were recorded for this clone. Among the donors, all were healthy bone marrow donors. 60 Vbeta and 13 Jbeta primers were used in PCR. The table came from immunoSEQ multiplex PCR; TCRdb's copy has only in-frame clones and leaves some out. The sample holds under 200,000 clones, 65% to 90% seen once. The chain couples TRBV28 to TRBJ2-1; 7 bases fit TRBD2. The clonotype was recovered from a man in his forties in good health and CMV-seropositive. Sequenced material: PBMCs. CDR3 region: CASSLGGGVYNEQFF. In nucleotides, the CDR3 is TGTGCCAGCAGCCTGGGGGGGGGAGTATACAATGAGCAGTTCTTC.